Following are 10 T cell receptor beta chains from one sample sequenced in a study of cytomegalovirus exposure and HLA in healthy donors. The PCR employed 60 Vbeta primers together with 13 Jbeta primers. The table came from immunoSEQ multiplex PCR; TCRdb's copy has only in-frame clones and leaves some out. The sample has about 100,000 clones, 79% seen once. The sample comprised PBMCs. The origin of the receptors is a female donor in good health and CMV-seropositive.

V usage is TRBV6-6 and J usage is TRBJ1-6; the D gene is possibly TRBD1 (6 bases). The CDR3 runs to 15 residues. Germline V CDR1 and CDR2: MNHNY, SVGAGI (reference sequence). Trimming removed 2 bases at V and 14 bases at J, with 19 bases between. Here the CDR3 reads CASSYRDNFPGTLHF. Written as DNA, the CDR3 is TGTGCCAGCAGTTACCGGGACAACTTCCCTGGGACCCTCCACTTT.

There are a few counts of this clone. The V gene is TRBV15, the J gene TRBJ1-1; D ambiguous. Germline values: CDR1 LNHNV, CDR2 YYDKDF (reference sequence). Trimming took off 0 bases at V and 2 bases at J, with 7 bases between the two ends. The CDR3 totals 14 residues. This chain's CDR3 is CATSRDLRNTEAFF. The CDR3 nucleotides are TGTGCCACCAGCAGAGATCTGCGTAACACTGAAGCTTTCTTT.

V gene TRBV19 combines with J gene TRBJ1-1; 9 bases agree with TRBD1. Germline V gives CDR1 LNHDA, CDR2 SQIVND (reference sequence). The V segment lost 5 bases and the J segment 1 base; nucleotides outside the gene matches: 8. The CDR3 runs 16 residues. CDR3 nucleotides: TGTGCCAGTAGTCCCTGGACAGGGGCGCGGAACACTGAAGCTTTCTTT. Translating gives CASSPWTGARNTEAFF. The full variable domain, in which reference TRBV19 and TRBJ1-1 provide the parts outside the CDR3, is DGGITQSPKYLFRKEGQNVTLSCEQNLNHDAMYWYRQDPGQGLRLIYYSQIVNDFQKGDIAEGYSVSREKKESFPLTVTSAQKNPTAFYLCASSPWTGARNTEAFFGQGTRLTVV.

The chain recombines TRBV6-5 with TRBJ2-7; possibly TRBD2 for D (7 bases). Germline V lookup: CDR1 MNHEY, CDR2 SVGAGI. The CDR3 loop spans 15 amino acids. Trimming removed 6 bases at V and 5 bases at J, with 20 bases between. The CDR3: CASRKGGGISHEQYF. CDR3 nucleotides: TGTGCCAGCAGAAAAGGGGGGGGAATCTCACACGAGCAGTACTTC.

This clone was recorded a few times. The gene calls are TRBV5-6 and TRBJ1-2; 8 bases match TRBD1. V was pared by 3 bases and J by 4 bases, with 8 bases of the junction left unmatched. Germline V gene sequence: CDR1 SGHDT, CDR2 YYEEEE. The CDR3 is 15 residues long. CDR3 bases: TGTGCCAGCAGCTCACGACAGGGGCCTCTCTATGGCTACACCTTC. It codes for CASSSRQGPLYGYTF.

In regard to this clone: Its ends do not fully match the called genes, so a read error is possible. The chain is built from TRBV5-4 and TRBJ1-2; 10 bases agree with TRBD1. The CDR3 loop spans 14 amino acids. The germline CDR1 and CDR2 sequences are SGHNT and YYREEE (reference sequence). CDR3 region: CASSPGQGIYGYAF. The CDR3 DNA follows: TGTGCCAGCAGCCCGGGACAGGGGATCTATGGCTACGCCTTC.

Turning to this clone: The junction does not match germline at one end; this may be a read error. CDR3 sequence (DNA): TGTTCCAGCAGCCTGAACTTGGATGAGCAGTTCTTC. This sequence encodes CSSSLNLDEQFF. The gene calls are TRBV7-9 and TRBJ2-1; D is unclear. Germline CDR1 and CDR2: SEHNR and FQNEAQ (reference sequence). CDR3 size: 12 residues. Complete variable domain (other parts from reference TRBV7-9 and TRBJ2-1): DTGVSQNPRHKITKRGQNVTFRCDPISEHNRLYWYRQTLGQGPEFLTYFQNEAQLEKSRLLSDRFSAERPKGSFSTLEIQRTEQGDSAMYLCSSSLNLDEQFFGPGTRLTVL.

This chain joins TRBV10-3 and TRBJ1-2; D uncertain. Germline CDR1 reads ENHRY; CDR2 reads SYGVKD. Trimming shortened V by 2 bases and J by 6 bases, and 10 bases separated the two germline ends. The CDR3 contains 13 residues. The CDR3 DNA follows: TGTGCCATCAGTGAGCACGGGTTCGATGGCTACACCTTC. As protein: CAISEHGFDGYTF.

The chain recombines TRBV28 with TRBJ2-5; D is possibly TRBD2 (6 bases). In germline, CDR1 is MDHEN, CDR2 SYDVKM. The V and J ends lost 3 bases and 0 bases respectively, with 8 bases between them. The CDR3 is made up of 14 amino acids. CDR3 residues: CASSFQRDQETQYF. The CDR3 DNA reads TGTGCCAGCAGTTTTCAGCGGGACCAAGAGACCCAGTACTTC.

V usage is TRBV2 and J usage is TRBJ2-3; no firm D call. CDR1 is SNHLY, CDR2 FYNNEI, per germline. This CDR3 spans 12 amino acids. The V gene lost 5 bases and the J gene lost 6 bases, with 9 bases spanning the gap. The CDR3 region has the DNA TGTGCCAGCAGTTACGAGGTGGATACGCAGTATTTT. This translates into CASSYEVDTQYF.